Detailed here is one T cell receptor (beta chain). This sample was included in a study of T-cell memory formation after mild COVID-19. Background on the study: Among the donors, TCR clusters were largely specific to each donor.

TCRdb used MiXCR to reprocess the 5' RACE reads, holding one entry per CDR3 protein. There are 100,000 to 150,000 distinct CDR3 sequences in the sample; roughly 6.2% occur only once, and 2% to 2.5% lies in the top ten. Trimming shortened V by 11 bases and J by 4 bases, and 8 bases separated the two germline ends. There are 10 residues in the CDR3. The material sequenced was PBMCs or a T cell subset sorted from them (not recorded which). This sequence was found in an adult woman who had mild COVID-19 (a few samples of this study predate the infection). Cell type and time point are not known. The chain has TRBV12-3 or TRBV12-4 and TRBJ1-2; D not resolved. Written as DNA, the CDR3 is TGTGCCGTCCAACTCTATGGCTACACCTTC. Translating gives CAVQLYGYTF.